A selection of T cell receptor beta chains follows, all from one sample in a study of immune heterogeneity within non-small cell lung tumors. TCRdb re-called the multiplex PCR reads through MiXCR, storing one row per CDR3 protein. The table includes just over 15,000 distinct CDR3 sequences, roughly 29% detected once. Sequenced material: lung tumor tissue. The receptors stem from a man aged 35-49 years with non-small cell lung cancer. CDR3s include the opening cysteine and the closing phenylalanine or tryptophan. A D gene is named only where the DNA matches it firmly. Size values are once, few and many counts, or a class for expanded clones, and some rows have none.

j_call clone_size v_call d_call cdr3_aa cdr3_nt
TRBJ2-7 many TRBV5-1 . CASSLGQVSYEQYF TGCGCCAGCAGCTTGGGACAGGTGTCCTACGAGCAGTACTTC
TRBJ2-7 many TRBV6-1 TRBD1 CASSGGQGVPPEQYF TGTGCCAGCAGTGGAGGACAGGGCGTCCCCCCCGAGCAGTACTTC
TRBJ2-7 medium-sized TRBV6-1 TRBD1 CASSEGQEDDEQYF TGTGCCAGCAGTGAGGGACAGGAGGATGACGAGCAGTACTTC
TRBJ2-5 . TRBV6-1 TRBD1 CASSGQGETQYF TGTGCCAGCAGTGGACAGGGAGAGACCCAGTACTTC
TRBJ2-7 medium-sized TRBV27 TRBD2 CASTVAGVGSKYF TGTGCCAGCACCGTAGCGGGGGTCGGGTCGAAGTACTTC
TRBJ2-7 medium-sized TRBV2 . CASSLSTIGQYF TGTGCCAGCAGTCTCTCAACCATCGGTCAGTACTTC
TRBJ2-7 few TRBV5-6 . CASSLEVGPSYEQYF TGTGCCAGCAGCTTGGAAGTCGGACCATCCTACGAGCAGTACTTC
TRBJ2-7 medium-sized TRBV5-1 . CASSLPSATYEQYF TGCGCCAGCAGCTTGCCTAGCGCCACCTACGAGCAGTACTTC
TRBJ2-2 few TRBV15 . CATSRVIILEETGELFF TGTGCCACCAGCAGAGTTATAATACTAGAAGAGACCGGGGAGCTGTTTTTT
TRBJ2-1 . TRBV30 . CAWSSGGASLFNEQFF TGTGCCTGGAGTAGTGGCGGGGCTAGCTTATTCAATGAGCAGTTCTTC
TRBJ1-1 many TRBV20-1 . CSALPPIGTEAFF TGCAGTGCTCTCCCTCCTATCGGAACTGAAGCTTTCTTT
TRBJ1-5 medium-sized TRBV6-1 TRBD1 CASSLGGGGGNQPQHF TGTGCCAGCAGCCTTGGGGGAGGGGGCGGCAATCAGCCCCAGCATTTT
TRBJ2-7 many TRBV11-2 . CASSLAYGPLEQYF TGTGCCAGCAGCTTGGCCTACGGGCCCCTGGAGCAGTACTTC
TRBJ2-3 . TRBV9 TRBD2 CASSVSGTAPTQYF TGTGCCAGCAGCGTTAGCGGGACCGCCCCTACGCAGTATTTT
TRBJ2-3 few TRBV20-1 TRBD2 CSARGTSGFTDTQYF TGCAGTGCTAGGGGGACTAGCGGATTCACAGATACGCAGTATTTT
TRBJ2-1 medium-sized TRBV6-1 TRBD2 CASSRGTRGLEQFF TGTGCCAGCAGTCGTGGGACTAGGGGACTCGAGCAGTTCTTC
TRBJ2-4 few TRBV7-9 . CASSAPTSGGNIQYF TGTGCCAGCAGCGCCCCGACTAGTGGGGGAAACATTCAGTACTTC
TRBJ2-7 medium-sized TRBV28 TRBD1 CASSLSSTGSVEQYF TGTGCCAGCAGTTTATCATCGACAGGGAGCGTCGAGCAGTACTTC
TRBJ1-1 few TRBV3-1 . CASSSSWKAFF TGTGCCAGCAGCTCTTCTTGGAAAGCTTTCTTT
TRBJ2-3 . TRBV6-1 TRBD1 CASSDGGFDRGNTDTQYF TGTGCCAGCAGTGACGGAGGTTTCGACAGGGGGAACACAGATACGCAGTATTTT
TRBJ2-1 . TRBV6-1 TRBD2 CASSDGLAVNEQFF TGTGCCAGCAGTGACGGCCTAGCGGTCAATGAGCAGTTCTTC
TRBJ2-3 . TRBV2 . CASVTTDTQYF TGTGCCAGCGTCACGACAGATACGCAGTATTTT
TRBJ2-2 many TRBV9 TRBD1 CASSVPRGQPNTGELFF TGTGCCAGCAGCGTCCCCCGGGGACAGCCGAACACCGGGGAGCTGTTTTTT
TRBJ1-2 . TRBV9 . CASSVGGGTRTSLGYTF TGTGCCAGCAGCGTAGGCGGGGGGACACGTACCTCTCTTGGCTACACCTTC
TRBJ2-5 few TRBV12-3/TRBV12-4 . CASTKGGRTQYF TGTGCCAGCACCAAGGGGGGGAGGACCCAGTACTTC
TRBJ2-7 . TRBV9 . CASSPTQGEGEQYF TGTGCCAGCAGCCCCACCCAGGGAGAAGGCGAGCAGTACTTC
TRBJ1-3 many TRBV4-2 TRBD1 CASSQGRGPGATIYF TGTGCCAGCAGCCAAGGAAGGGGGCCGGGTGCCACCATATATTTT
TRBJ2-7 many TRBV7-6 . CASSSQAGYEQYF TGTGCCAGCAGCTCCCAGGCCGGTTACGAGCAGTACTTC
TRBJ1-6 . TRBV27 . CAIGLRGQNSPLHF TGTGCCATCGGTCTTCGGGGGCAAAATTCACCCCTCCACTTT
TRBJ1-2 few TRBV9 . CASSTRQNYGYTF TGTGCCAGCAGCACTCGACAGAACTATGGCTACACCTTC
TRBJ2-7 medium-sized TRBV11-3 . CASSLDGVYEQYF TGTGCCAGCAGCTTAGATGGCGTATACGAGCAGTACTTC
TRBJ2-1 . TRBV7-2 . CASSLVRGLDEQFF TGTGCCAGCAGCTTAGTTCGGGGGTTGGATGAGCAGTTCTTC
TRBJ2-2 few TRBV27 . CASSDTRNTGELFF TGTGCCAGCAGTGACACTAGGAACACCGGGGAGCTGTTTTTT
TRBJ2-1 medium-sized TRBV24-1 . CATSDQQDIMGEQFF TGTGCCACCAGTGATCAACAGGACATAATGGGTGAGCAGTTCTTC
TRBJ1-1 . TRBV10-3 TRBD1 CAMRQGVMNTEAFF TGTGCCATGCGACAGGGAGTAATGAACACTGAAGCTTTCTTT
TRBJ2-1 few TRBV2 TRBD2 CASIGHSGSHVEQFF TGTGCCAGCATTGGTCATAGCGGGAGTCACGTTGAGCAGTTCTTC
TRBJ2-1 . TRBV5-6 . CASSLGPNNEQFF TGTGCCAGCAGCTTGGGGCCCAACAATGAGCAGTTCTTC
TRBJ1-6 medium-sized TRBV12-3/TRBV12-4 . CASSLRGIGNSPLHF TGTGCCAGCAGTTTGAGGGGTATAGGGAATTCACCCCTCCACTTT
TRBJ1-2 medium-sized TRBV19 TRBD1 CASLQGNYGYTF TGTGCCAGTCTACAGGGGAACTATGGCTACACCTTC
TRBJ1-1 few TRBV10-3 TRBD1 CAIRKGQGSTTEAFF TGTGCCATCAGGAAGGGACAGGGTTCGACCACTGAAGCTTTCTTT
TRBJ2-1 many TRBV6-1 . CASSERGNYNEQFF TGTGCCAGCAGTGAAAGAGGAAACTACAATGAGCAGTTCTTC
TRBJ1-6 . TRBV4-3 . CASSQESSSPLHF TGCGCCAGCAGCCAAGAGAGCTCATCACCCCTCCACTTT
TRBJ2-6 . TRBV24-1 . CATSDPTGVSGANVVTF TGTGCCACCAGTGACCCGACAGGCGTCTCTGGGGCCAACGTGGTGACTTTC
TRBJ2-7 medium-sized TRBV28 . CASRRTAYEQYF TGTGCCAGCCGGAGGACAGCCTACGAGCAGTACTTC
TRBJ2-5 . TRBV7-8 . CASSLDGRLQKTQYF TGTGCCAGCAGCTTAGACGGGAGACTCCAAAAGACCCAGTACTTC
TRBJ1-1 medium-sized TRBV11-2 . CASSFEGEKAFF TGTGCCAGCAGCTTTGAGGGGGAGAAAGCTTTCTTT
TRBJ1-2 . TRBV11-1 TRBD1 CASSLATGKRVLSVYGYTF TGTGCCAGCAGCTTAGCGACAGGGAAACGGGTATTATCGGTCTATGGCTACACCTTC
TRBJ2-3 . TRBV9 TRBD2 CASSGGVREREFPDTQYF TGTGCCAGCAGCGGGGGGGTACGGGAGCGGGAGTTCCCAGATACGCAGTATTTT
TRBJ2-3 . TRBV5-1 TRBD2 CASSRRTSGSTDTQYF TGCGCCAGCAGCCGGAGGACTAGCGGGAGCACAGATACGCAGTATTTT
TRBJ2-2 . TRBV6-5 . CASSYEWSTGELFF TGTGCCAGCAGTTACGAGTGGAGCACCGGGGAGCTGTTTTTT
TRBJ2-7 medium-sized TRBV3-1 . CASSQELEGSEQYF TGTGCCAGCAGCCAAGAACTCGAAGGGAGCGAGCAGTACTTC
TRBJ2-5 . TRBV5-6 . CASSVQETQYF TGTGCCAGCAGCGTGCAAGAGACCCAGTACTTC